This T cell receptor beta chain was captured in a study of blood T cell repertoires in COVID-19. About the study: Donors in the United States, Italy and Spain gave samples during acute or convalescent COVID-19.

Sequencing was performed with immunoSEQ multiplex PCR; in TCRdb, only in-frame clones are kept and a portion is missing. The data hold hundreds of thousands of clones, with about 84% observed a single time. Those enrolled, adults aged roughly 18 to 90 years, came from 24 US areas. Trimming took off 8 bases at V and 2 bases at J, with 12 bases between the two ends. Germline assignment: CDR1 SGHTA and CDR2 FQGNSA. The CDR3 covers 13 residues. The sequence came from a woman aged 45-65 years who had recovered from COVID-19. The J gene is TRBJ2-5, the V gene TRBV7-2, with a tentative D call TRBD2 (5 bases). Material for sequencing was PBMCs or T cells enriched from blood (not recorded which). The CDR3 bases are TGTGCCAGCGTCGAGGGCCAACAAGAGACCCAGTACTTC. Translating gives CASVEGQQETQYF.